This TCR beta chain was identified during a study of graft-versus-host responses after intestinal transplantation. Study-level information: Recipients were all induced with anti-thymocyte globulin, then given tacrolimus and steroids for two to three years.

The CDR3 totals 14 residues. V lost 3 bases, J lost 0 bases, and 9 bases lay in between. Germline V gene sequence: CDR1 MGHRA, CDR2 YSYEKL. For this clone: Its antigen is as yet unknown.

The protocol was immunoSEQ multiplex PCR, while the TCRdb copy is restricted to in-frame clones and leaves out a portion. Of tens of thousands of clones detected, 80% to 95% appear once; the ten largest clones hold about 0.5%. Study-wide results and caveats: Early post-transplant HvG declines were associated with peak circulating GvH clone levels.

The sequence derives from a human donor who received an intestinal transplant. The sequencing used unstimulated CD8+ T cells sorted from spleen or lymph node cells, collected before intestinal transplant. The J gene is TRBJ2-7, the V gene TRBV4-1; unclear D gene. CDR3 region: CASSHEESSYEQYF. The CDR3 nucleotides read TGCGCCAGCAGCCACGAGGAGAGCTCCTACGAGCAGTACTTC.